The 8 T cell receptor beta chains presented below share a single source sample, sequenced in a study of early T cells in non-severe SARS-CoV-2 infection. One entry per CDR3 protein, called by TCRdb with MiXCR from the 5' RACE reads. The sample contains under 35,000 distinct CDR3 sequences, around 7% of which appear only once. Material for sequencing was whole blood. The receptors derive from an adult who was a healthcare worker with PCR-confirmed SARS-CoV-2 infection or an uninfected control (not recorded which).

This clonotype was detected many times. The V gene is TRBV2, the J gene TRBJ2-5; 10 nucleotides match TRBD1. The CDR3 runs to 14 residues. After removal of 7 bases from V and 5 bases from J, the junction contained 7 bases not matched to a gene. Per the germline V gene, CDR1 is SNHLY and CDR2 is FYNNEI. The CDR3 region has the DNA TGTGCCAGCACTGGGACAGGGGTGGTGGAGACCCAGTACTTC. It translates to CASTGTGVVETQYF.

In this sample, this clonotype turned up many times. The rearrangement uses TRBV27 and TRBJ1-2; D perhaps matches TRBD1 (5 bases). V lost 6 bases, J lost 1 base, and 15 bases lay in between. CDR1 and CDR2 (germline): MNHEY, SMNVEV (reference sequence). CDR3 size: 15 residues. The CDR3 here is CASSSTDPFNYGYTF. DNA for the CDR3: TGTGCCAGCAGCTCGACAGATCCTTTTAACTATGGCTACACCTTC.

This clonotype was recorded at least ten times. CDR3 residues: CASSQQGTIGLAGVTQRGETQYF. CDR3 coding DNA: TGCGCCAGCAGTCAACAGGGAACCATAGGGCTAGCGGGAGTTACTCAAAGGGGTGAGACCCAGTACTTC. The chain uses TRBV10-2 and TRBJ2-5; 10 nucleotides match TRBD2. Trimming took 5 bases from V and 5 from J; bases not matched to a gene: 32. This CDR3 region has 23 residues. Germline V gives CDR1 WSHSY, CDR2 SAAADI.

This clonotype qualifies as medium-sized. This sequence joins TRBV9 and TRBJ2-1; D call uncertain. Germline V gene lookup returns CDR1 SGDLS and CDR2 YYNGEE. Trimming shortened V by 2 bases and J by 7 bases, and 13 bases separated the two germline ends. The CDR3 loop spans 14 amino acids. CDR3 residues: CASSVGPSGNEQFF. In nucleotides, the CDR3 is TGTGCCAGCAGCGTCGGGCCCTCTGGAAATGAGCAGTTCTTC.

This clonotype has a count of ten or more. The V and J genes are TRBV5-5 and TRBJ2-3; D uncertain. Deletions cut 0 bases from V and 8 bases from J, with 19 bases between. This CDR3 comprises 16 residues. Germline CDR1 reads SGHKS; CDR2 reads YYEKEE (reference sequence). CDR3 sequence (DNA): TGTGCCAGCAGCTTGGTTGACCCAAGGGTCGGTTCTACGCAGTATTTT. Translated: CASSLVDPRVGSTQYF. Based on the CDR3 plus reference TRBV5-5 and TRBJ2-3, the full variable domain is DAGVTQSPTHLIKTRGQQVTLRCSPISGHKSVSWYQQVLGQGPQFIFQYYEKEERGRGNFPDRFSARQFPNYSSELNVNALLLGDSALYLCASSLVDPRVGSTQYFGPGTRLTVL.

There are a few counts of this clonotype. The gene calls are TRBV7-9 and TRBJ2-3, with 7 bases lining up with TRBD2. The germline CDR1 and CDR2 sequences are SEHNR and FQNEAQ (reference sequence). J lost 4 bases, V lost 5 bases, and 18 bases had no gene match. The CDR3 consists of 18 residues. The CDR3 nucleotides read TGTGCCAGCAGCCCCCGGAGAGGGGCGGGAGATTTCGCAGATACGCAGTATTTT. It yields the protein CASSPRRGAGDFADTQYF.

The chain employs TRBV28 and TRBJ2-3, with D unclear. Deletions cut 10 bases from V and 1 base from J, with 12 bases between. The CDR3 covers 13 residues. Germline V gives CDR1 MDHEN, CDR2 SYDVKM. The CDR3 DNA follows: TGTGCCACCACAAGGGAAGGCACAGATACGCAGTATTTT. As protein: CATTREGTDTQYF.

The table lists this clonotype with a few counts. The rearrangement joins TRBV6-5 to TRBJ2-1, with D possibly matching TRBD1 (6 bases). This CDR3 region has 13 residues. Trimming took off 6 bases at V and 5 bases at J, with 11 bases between the two ends. The germline CDR1 and CDR2 sequences are MNHEY and SVGAGI. The CDR3 DNA reads TGTGCCAGCAGCCCCGACAGGAACAATGAGCAGTTCTTC. It codes for CASSPDRNNEQFF.